These T cell receptor beta chains were read from a single sample in a study of cytomegalovirus exposure and HLA in healthy donors. This table comes from immunoSEQ multiplex PCR, and its TCRdb copy is limited to in-frame clones, with some not included. The sample lists some 140,000 clones, about four fifths occurring once. Sequences were obtained from PBMCs. These receptors all come from a male donor in good health and CMV-seropositive. Both conserved end residues are part of each CDR3. A D gene is named only where the DNA matches it firmly. Only part of the rows carry a size: once, few, many, or a class if the clone is expanded.

d_gene | j_gene | v_gene | abundance | CDR3aa | CDR3nt
NA | TRBJ2-6 | TRBV13 | NA | CASSFAGANVLTF | TGTGCCAGCAGCTTCGCTGGGGCCAACGTCCTGACTTTC
TRBD2 | TRBJ2-3 | TRBV5-4 | NA | CASSPPSGGRFTDTQYF | TGTGCCAGCAGCCCGCCGTCTGGCGGGAGGTTCACAGATACGCAGTATTTT
TRBD1 | TRBJ2-2 | TRBV9 | NA | CASTSIRGRETGELFF | TGTGCCAGCACCAGTATAAGGGGGCGAGAAACCGGGGAGCTGTTTTTT
NA | TRBJ1-2 | TRBV5-6 | once | CASSPILLYLESGYTF | TGTGCCAGCAGCCCGATCCTTTTGTACCTAGAGTCGGGCTACACCTTC
TRBD1 | TRBJ2-3 | TRBV19 | NA | CASSMGPPGGSRTDTQYF | TGTGCCAGTAGTATGGGCCCCCCAGGGGGTAGCCGCACAGATACGCAGTATTTT
NA | TRBJ2-7 | TRBV6-5 | NA | CASSSDRYEQYF | TGTGCCAGCAGTTCGGACAGATACGAGCAGTACTTC
TRBD2 | TRBJ2-7 | TRBV7-3 | few | CASSSREGGEQYF | TGTGCCAGCAGCTCCCGGGAGGGGGGCGAGCAGTACTTC
TRBD1 | TRBJ2-5 | TRBV28 | NA | CASSSRTGQETQYF | TGTGCCAGCAGTTCACGGACAGGACAAGAGACCCAGTACTTC
TRBD2 | TRBJ2-1 | TRBV4-1 | NA | CASSQGGLAEQFF | TGCGCCAGCAGCCAAGGGGGACTAGCGGAGCAGTTCTTC
NA | TRBJ2-3 | TRBV28 | NA | CASSLSVHADTQYF | TGTGCCAGCAGTTTATCGGTTCATGCAGATACGCAGTATTTT
NA | TRBJ2-3 | TRBV5-1 | NA | CASSLERSAGTDTQYF | TGCGCCAGCAGCTTGGAAAGAAGTGCGGGCACAGATACGCAGTATTTT
NA | TRBJ2-1 | TRBV19 | NA | CASRITVLEGDEQFF | TGTGCCAGTAGGATTACAGTTTTAGAGGGCGATGAGCAGTTCTTC
NA | TRBJ2-5 | TRBV9 | NA | CASSVGDSGETQYF | TGTGCCAGCAGCGTCGGGGATTCCGGAGAGACCCAGTACTTC
NA | TRBJ1-2 | TRBV10-2 | NA | CASSDGPIDGYTF | TGCGCCAGCAGTGATGGGCCGATCGATGGCTACACCTTC
NA | TRBJ1-5 | TRBV28 | NA | CASSLGQGYRQPQHF | TGTGCCAGCAGTTTGGGGCAGGGGTATCGTCAGCCCCAGCATTTT
NA | TRBJ2-7 | TRBV7-3 | NA | CASSSDTNYEQYF | TGTGCCAGCAGCTCCGACACAAACTACGAGCAGTACTTC
TRBD1 | TRBJ2-1 | TRBV5-8 | NA | CASSFEQGARGNNEQFF | TGTGCCAGCAGCTTCGAGCAGGGGGCACGGGGAAACAATGAGCAGTTCTTC
NA | TRBJ1-1 | TRBV15 | NA | CATRGLGGSTEAFF | TGTGCCACCAGGGGTCTAGGGGGTAGCACTGAAGCTTTCTTT
NA | TRBJ1-4 | TRBV5-1 | NA | CASSLQGGNEKLFF | TGCGCCAGCAGCTTACAGGGCGGTAATGAAAAACTGTTTTTT
TRBD1 | TRBJ1-4 | TRBV30 | NA | CAWNKQGGTNEKLFF | TGTGCCTGGAATAAACAGGGGGGAACTAATGAAAAACTGTTTTTT
NA | TRBJ1-1 | TRBV19 | few | CASSGRGATEAFF | TGTGCCAGTAGTGGGAGGGGGGCCACTGAAGCTTTCTTT
NA | TRBJ2-5 | TRBV21-1 | NA | CASTGLAGNQETQYF | TGTGCCAGCACAGGACTAGCGGGGAACCAAGAGACCCAGTACTTC
NA | TRBJ1-2 | TRBV7-9 | NA | CASRKEDRYGYTF | TGTGCCAGCCGGAAGGAGGACCGCTATGGCTACACCTTC
TRBD1 | TRBJ1-1 | TRBV13 | NA | CASSLETGKTEAFF | TGTGCCAGCAGCTTAGAGACAGGGAAGACTGAAGCTTTCTTT
NA | TRBJ2-7 | TRBV28 | NA | CASSFQGYEQYF | TGTGCCAGCAGTTTTCAGGGTTACGAGCAGTACTTC
NA | TRBJ2-7 | TRBV5-1 | once | CASSLGGNRVGSYEQYF | TGCGCCAGCAGCTTGGGGGGGAACAGGGTTGGCTCCTACGAGCAGTACTTC
TRBD1 | TRBJ2-1 | TRBV7-9 | NA | CASSLGERGQVNEQFF | TGTGCCAGCAGCTTAGGAGAAAGGGGGCAGGTTAATGAGCAGTTCTTC
NA | TRBJ2-2 | TRBV7-3 | NA | CASSATVGGGELFF | TGTGCCAGCAGCGCAACGGTCGGAGGCGGGGAGCTGTTTTTT
NA | TRBJ2-1 | TRBV28 | NA | CASISGQGILEQFF | TGTGCCAGCATTTCGGGACAAGGGATCCTAGAGCAGTTCTTC
TRBD2 | TRBJ2-1 | TRBV6-5 | few | CASSPLAGGYNEQFF | TGTGCCAGCAGTCCCCTAGCGGGGGGTTACAATGAGCAGTTCTTC
NA | TRBJ2-6 | TRBV28 | NA | CASSLNSGGVNVLTF | TGTGCCAGCAGTCTGAACAGTGGCGGGGTCAACGTCCTGACTTTC
NA | TRBJ1-4 | TRBV28 | NA | CASSFDRGSEKLFF | TGTGCCAGCAGTTTCGATAGGGGTAGCGAAAAACTGTTTTTT
NA | TRBJ1-3 | TRBV9 | NA | CASSDRQGHELGNTIYF | TGTGCCAGCAGCGACCGCCAGGGACATGAACTGGGAAACACCATATATTTT